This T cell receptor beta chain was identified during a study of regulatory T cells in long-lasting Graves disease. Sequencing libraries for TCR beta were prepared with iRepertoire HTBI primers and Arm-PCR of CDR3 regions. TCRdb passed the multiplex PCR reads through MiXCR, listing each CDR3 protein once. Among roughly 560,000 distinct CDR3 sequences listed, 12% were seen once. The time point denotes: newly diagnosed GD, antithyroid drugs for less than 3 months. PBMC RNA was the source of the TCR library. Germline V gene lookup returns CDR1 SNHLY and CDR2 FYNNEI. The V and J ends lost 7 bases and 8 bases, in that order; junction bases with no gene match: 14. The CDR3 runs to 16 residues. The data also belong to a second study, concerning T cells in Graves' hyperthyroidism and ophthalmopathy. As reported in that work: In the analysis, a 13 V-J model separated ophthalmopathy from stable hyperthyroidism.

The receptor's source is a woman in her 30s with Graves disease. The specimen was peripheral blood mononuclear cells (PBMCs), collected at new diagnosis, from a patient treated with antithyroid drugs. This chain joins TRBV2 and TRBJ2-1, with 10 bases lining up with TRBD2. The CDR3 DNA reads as TGTGCCAGCATGCTCGCTAGCGGGAGATCCCCCGATGAGCAGTTCTTC. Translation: CASMLASGRSPDEQFF.